The 7 T cell receptor beta chains in this list originate from one sample, sequenced in a study of CD8+ T cells in alopecia areata. It was cDNA, reverse transcribed from extracted RNA, that served as the sequencing template. Only in-frame clones appear in the TCRdb table, and some are missing; sequencing was by immunoSEQ multiplex PCR. This repertoire shows about 13,000 clones, approximately 50% found once; its top ten account for roughly 11%. Lesional scalp punch biopsies and peripheral blood came from alopecia areata patients. The sequencing used skin, collected at week 0. All receptors derive from a human donor with alopecia areata.

This clone was detected a few times. The gene calls are TRBV28 and TRBJ1-1; 7 positions agree with TRBD1. J was trimmed by 1 base and V by 5 bases; bases with no gene match: 7. Per germline, CDR1 MDHEN and CDR2 SYDVKM. The CDR3 is 15 amino acids. The CDR3 DNA follows: TGTGCCAGCAGTCCGACAGGGTACTCGAACACTGAAGCTTTCTTT. Translation: CASSPTGYSNTEAFF.

This sequence joins TRBV9 and TRBJ2-7; D unclear. The CDR3 extends over 12 amino acids. Germline lookup yields CDR1 SGDLS and CDR2 YYNGEE. Trimming stripped 4 bases from V and 7 bases from J, with 12 bases between. The CDR3: CASSLNEREQYF. The DNA of the CDR3 is TGTGCCAGCAGCCTGAACGAAAGGGAGCAGTACTTC.

Only one count was recorded for this clone. This sequence joins TRBV25-1 and TRBJ1-2, with a possible D match to TRBD1 (6 bases). Germline V lookup: CDR1 MGHDK, CDR2 SYGVNS. The CDR3 has 15 residues. V dropped 6 bases and J dropped 5 bases, with 19 bases sitting between them. CDR3 sequence reads: CASSISVGQSYGYTF. The CDR3, as DNA: TGTGCCAGCAGCATTAGCGTAGGACAGTCTTATGGCTACACCTTC.

This clone was recorded once. This sequence joins TRBV2 and TRBJ2-1; 7 bases line up with TRBD2. The V segment lost 3 bases and the J segment 11 bases; nucleotides outside the gene matches: 1. The CDR3 has 11 residues. Germline values: CDR1 SNHLY, CDR2 FYNNEI. This CDR3 is CASSETSQQFF. The CDR3 DNA is TGTGCCAGCAGTGAGACTAGCCAGCAGTTCTTC.

The chain links TRBV7-2 to TRBJ2-6, with D hard to call. The germline V gene encodes CDR1 SGHTA and CDR2 FQGNSA. This CDR3 has 15 amino acids. Deletions cut 5 bases from V and 2 bases from J, with 10 bases between. The CDR3 DNA is TGTGCCAGCAGCAAGGGCGATCCTGGGGCCAACGTCCTGACTTTC. It is translated as CASSKGDPGANVLTF.

This clone was counted a few times. The genes are TRBV11-2 and TRBJ1-2; perhaps TRBD1 as D (5 bases). This CDR3 contains 15 residues. Germline lookup yields CDR1 SGHAT and CDR2 FQNNGV. The ends were cut back, 5 bases at V and 0 bases at J, with 13 bases in the middle. In DNA, the CDR3 is TGTGCCAGCAGCCCCCTCAAGGGGCCTAACTATGGCTACACCTTC. This codes for CASSPLKGPNYGYTF.

This clone was observed a single time. The chain has TRBV15 and TRBJ1-4; no definite D call. Germline assignment: CDR1 LNHNV and CDR2 YYDKDF (reference sequence). V lost 1 base to trimming and J lost 7 bases, with 19 bases between them. The CDR3 totals 17 residues. CDR3 loop: CATSRGNSPSTGEKLFF. For the CDR3, the DNA is TGTGCCACCAGCAGAGGAAATAGCCCTTCAACGGGTGAAAAACTGTTTTTT.